Each of the 25 T cell receptor beta chains below was sequenced from the same sample in a study of PD-1 blockade in classical Hodgkin lymphoma. The time point is: cycle 4 day 1 (C4D1), after about 6 weeks of nivolumab. Each patient relapsed following autologous stem cell transplantation, and prior brentuximab vedotin exposure differed. The protocol was immunoSEQ multiplex PCR, while the TCRdb copy is restricted to in-frame clones and leaves out a portion. Of around 4,600 clones in the sample, around 66% were seen once. The sample consisted of peripheral blood mononuclear cells (PBMCs), taken before the fourth cycle of nivolumab. These receptors all stem from a human donor with classical Hodgkin lymphoma.

The chain recombines TRBV28 with TRBJ2-7, with D perhaps matching TRBD1 (5 bases). The CDR3 covers 15 residues. V was clipped by 6 bases and J by 0 bases, with 15 bases between them. Germline values: CDR1 MDHEN, CDR2 SYDVKM. CDR3 amino acids: CASSLGWGSSYEQYF. The CDR3 DNA is TGTGCCAGCAGCCTCGGGTGGGGCAGCTCCTACGAGCAGTACTTC.

The chain recombines TRBV28 with TRBJ2-3; D is ambiguous. The germline V gene encodes CDR1 MDHEN and CDR2 SYDVKM. The CDR3 contains 14 residues. The germline V and J ends were trimmed by 3 bases and 4 bases, with 11 bases remaining between them. The DNA of the CDR3 is TGTGCCAGCAGTTTTTTGCTGGGTCCAGATACGCAGTATTTT. Translating it yields CASSFLLGPDTQYF.

CDR3 residues: CASSFGNNEQFF. The CDR3 DNA sequence: TGTGCCAGCAGCTTTGGGAACAATGAGCAGTTCTTC. The rearrangement links TRBV7-3 to TRBJ2-1, with D unresolved. The CDR3 runs to 12 residues. From germline, CDR1 is SGHTA and CDR2 FQGTGA. V was shortened by 3 bases and J by 5 bases, with 5 bases between the two germline ends.

J is TRBJ2-5 and V is TRBV9; 9 bases fit TRBD1. The CDR3 consists of 15 residues. Trimming took 1 base from V and 6 from J; bases not matched to a gene: 7. CDR1 and CDR2 from the germline V gene are SGDLS and YYNGEE. This CDR3 reads CASSVTVGQGKTQYF. The DNA for the CDR3 is TGTGCCAGCAGCGTAACTGTCGGACAGGGGAAGACCCAGTACTTC.

The J gene is TRBJ1-2, the V gene TRBV27; the D gene is possibly TRBD1 (5 bases). CDR3 size: 13 residues. Germline V gene lookup returns CDR1 MNHEY and CDR2 SMNVEV (reference sequence). Deletions cut 4 bases from V and 4 bases from J, with 10 bases between. Here the CDR3 reads CASSSRGTYGYTF. CDR3 in DNA: TGTGCCAGCAGTTCCCGGGGGACCTATGGCTACACCTTC.

A note on this clone: Other DNA sequences of this sample code for an identical CDR3. The chain uses TRBV7-2 and TRBJ1-5, with D unclear. V lost 2 bases and J lost 1, with 3 bases in between. This CDR3 region has 13 residues. The germline gives CDR1 SGHTA, CDR2 FQGNSA. The CDR3 DNA reads as TGTGCCAGCAGCTTAATCAGCAATCAGCCCCAGCATTTT. Residues: CASSLISNQPQHF.

The gene calls are TRBV6-5 and TRBJ1-1; D gene unclear. CDR3 size: 13 residues. Trimming left V 2 bases short and J 1 base short, with 5 bases between. Per the germline V gene, CDR1 is MNHEY and CDR2 is SVGAGI. The CDR3, as DNA: TGTGCCAGCAGTTACGGCGGGAACACTGAAGCTTTCTTT. It translates to CASSYGGNTEAFF.

The chain joins TRBV19 to TRBJ1-2, with D uncertain. The V end was cut by 6 bases, the J end by 3 bases, with 17 bases between. Germline CDR1 LNHDA, CDR2 SQIVND (reference sequence). This CDR3 is built from 15 residues. CDR3 DNA sequence: TGTGCCAGTAGGCACCAGGCTATCATGTACTATGGCTACACCTTC. Encoded protein: CASRHQAIMYYGYTF.

The chain employs TRBV6-4 and TRBJ2-1; perhaps TRBD2 as D (6 bases). V was trimmed by 7 bases and J by 8 bases, leaving 24 bases between them. The CDR3 runs 16 residues. Germline V gene data show CDR1 as MRHNA and CDR2 as SNTAGT. CDR3 in DNA: TGTGCCAGCACCCCATCTAACCGGGACTTAGCATATGAGCAGTTCTTC. This codes for CASTPSNRDLAYEQFF.

This clone was seen a handful of times. V is TRBV28 and J is TRBJ2-2, with 8 nucleotides matching TRBD2. This CDR3 is 15 amino acids long. CDR1 is MDHEN and CDR2 is SYDVKM in the germline V gene. V lost 6 bases and J lost 1; bases outside the gene matches: 4. CDR3 protein: CASSDLAGNTGELFF. The CDR3 DNA is TGTGCCAGCAGCGACCTAGCGGGGAACACCGGGGAGCTGTTTTTT.

This clone came up a few times. The J gene is TRBJ2-2, the V gene TRBV10-3; the D gene is possibly TRBD1 (5 bases). The germline CDR1 and CDR2 sequences are ENHRY and SYGVKD. The CDR3 spans 11 residues. The V end lost 6 bases, the J end lost 7 bases, and 6 bases lay between the germline ends. The CDR3 region has the DNA TGTGCCATCAGCCAGGGCGGGGAGCTGTTTTTT. Amino acid sequence: CAISQGGELFF.

This chain connects TRBV7-2 to TRBJ2-5, with TRBD1 matching 7 bases. Unmatched junction bases numbered 3, after V lost 6 bases and J lost 2 bases. Looked up from germline, CDR1 is SGHTA and CDR2 is FQGNSA. The CDR3 is 13 residues long. CDR3 coding DNA: TGTGCCAGCAGACGGGACAGACAAGAGACCCAGTACTTC. This sequence encodes CASRRDRQETQYF.

This chain's CDR3 is CASSPYSSYEQYF. Written as DNA, the CDR3 is TGTGCCAGCAGCCCCTACAGCTCCTACGAGCAGTACTTC. The chain combines TRBV5-6 with TRBJ2-7; D remains ambiguous. The CDR3 spans 13 residues. Trimming cost V 4 bases and J 0 bases, with 8 bases left between them. Germline assignment: CDR1 SGHDT and CDR2 YYEEEE.

The chain employs TRBV9 and TRBJ2-7, with D perhaps matching TRBD2 (5 bases). Trimming stripped 0 bases from V and 2 bases from J, with 12 bases between. The germline V gene has CDR1 SGDLS and CDR2 YYNGEE. The CDR3 sequence is 15 residues long. CDR3: CASSVGGTGTYEQYF. Written as DNA, the CDR3 is TGTGCCAGCAGCGTAGGGGGAACCGGGACCTACGAGCAGTACTTC.

A few counts support this clone. The chain is built from TRBV6-5 and TRBJ2-3, with 8 bases fitting TRBD2. Looked up from germline, CDR1 is MNHEY and CDR2 is SVGAGI. The CDR3 covers 16 residues. V lost 4 bases to trimming and J lost 3 bases; unmatched junction nucleotides: 9. The CDR3: CASSSPAGRGTDTQYF. The DNA for the CDR3 is TGTGCCAGCAGTTCCCCAGCCGGGAGGGGAACAGATACGCAGTATTTT.

This clone was detected only a few times. The chain links TRBV6-5 to TRBJ2-1; no clear D. Looked up from germline, CDR1 is MNHEY and CDR2 is SVGAGI. The CDR3 length is 14 residues. Deletions cut 7 bases from V and 4 bases from J, with 14 bases between. CDR3 sequence reads: CASKRSSSYNEQFF. The CDR3 bases are TGTGCCAGCAAGAGGTCGAGTTCGTACAATGAGCAGTTCTTC.

The chain couples TRBV6-5 to TRBJ1-2; D is undetermined. The CDR3 totals 14 residues. Trimming shortened V by 8 bases and J by 2 bases, and 15 bases separated the two germline ends. CDR1 is MNHEY and CDR2 is SVGAGI in the germline V gene. As DNA, the CDR3 is TGTGCCAGCGGGCCCTTCGGGCAGAACTATGGCTACACCTTC. Amino acids: CASGPFGQNYGYTF.

The chain carries TRBV7-9 and TRBJ2-3; D uncertain. Germline V gene lookup returns CDR1 SEHNR and CDR2 FQNEAQ (reference sequence). Trimming cost V 1 base and J 6 bases, with 11 bases left between them. CDR3 length: 14 amino acids. CDR3 coding DNA: TGTGCCAGCAGCTTAGGGTTTATAGTGGATACGCAGTATTTT. Encoded protein: CASSLGFIVDTQYF.

This chain links TRBV2 with TRBJ1-6, with no clear D. The germline V gene has CDR1 SNHLY and CDR2 FYNNEI. The CDR3 spans 13 residues. The V gene lost 2 bases and the J gene lost 7 bases, with 6 bases spanning the gap. This CDR3 is CASSETGNSPLHF. The CDR3 region has the DNA TGTGCCAGCAGTGAAACCGGGAATTCACCCCTCCACTTT.

The V call is TRBV18, the J call TRBJ2-5; 7 bases are a match to TRBD1. Germline loops: CDR1 KGHSH, CDR2 LQKENI. This CDR3 is built from 13 residues. With V trimmed by 6 bases and J by 3 bases, 4 bases remained unmatched. Here the CDR3 reads CASSRDREETQYF. The CDR3 DNA reads as TGTGCCAGCTCTCGAGACAGGGAAGAGACCCAGTACTTC.

CDR3 nucleotides: TGTGCCAGCAGCCCAGGGTCCAGACTCTCAGATACGCAGTATTTT. Protein product: CASSPGSRLSDTQYF. The V and J genes are TRBV9 and TRBJ2-3, with a weak D call TRBD1 (5 bases). This CDR3 has 15 residues. Germline lookup yields CDR1 SGDLS and CDR2 YYNGEE. Trimming took 4 bases from V and 4 from J, leaving 16 bases between them.

CDR3 protein: CASSAGVLRPQHF. DNA of the CDR3: TGTGCCAGCAGCGCAGGGGTCCTCCGGCCCCAGCATTTT. The chain is built from TRBV11-3 and TRBJ1-5, with D possibly being TRBD1 (6 bases). The germline V gene has CDR1 SGHNT and CDR2 YENEEA. The CDR3 length is 13 residues. V was shortened by 5 bases and J by 9 bases, with 14 bases between the two germline ends.

There are a few counts of this clone. The rearrangement links TRBV6-4 to TRBJ2-3; D perhaps matches TRBD2 (5 bases). CDR1 is MRHNA and CDR2 is SNTAGT in the germline V gene. The CDR3 extends over 13 amino acids. V was trimmed by 3 bases and J by 6 bases, leaving 10 bases between them. CDR3 sequence reads: CASSEGGTDTQYF. The CDR3 nucleotides read TGTGCCAGCAGTGAAGGAGGAACGGATACGCAGTATTTT.

This clone was seen a single time. The rearrangement uses TRBV5-1 and TRBJ2-3; TRBD1 might be the D (6 bases). Germline V gene data show CDR1 as SGHRS and CDR2 as YFSETQ. The CDR3 extends over 14 amino acids. Trimming left V 2 bases short and J 5 bases short, with 12 bases between. The CDR3 protein is CASSFRGEEDTQYF. Written as DNA, the CDR3 is TGCGCCAGCAGCTTCAGGGGCGAGGAAGATACGCAGTATTTT.

The genes are TRBV7-9 and TRBJ2-3; D call uncertain. The CDR3 covers 12 residues. Trimming pared 5 bases from V and 4 bases from J, leaving 7 bases between. Germline V gives CDR1 SEHNR, CDR2 FQNEAQ (reference sequence). The CDR3, as DNA: TGTGCCAGCAGCGGTGTTGCAGATACGCAGTATTTT. Protein: CASSGVADTQYF. Supplemented by reference TRBV7-9 and TRBJ2-3, the full variable domain reads DTGVSQNPRHKITKRGQNVTFRCDPISEHNRLYWYRQTLGQGPEFLTYFQNEAQLEKSRLLSDRFSAERPKGSFSTLEIQRTEQGDSAMYLCASSGVADTQYFGPGTRLTVL.